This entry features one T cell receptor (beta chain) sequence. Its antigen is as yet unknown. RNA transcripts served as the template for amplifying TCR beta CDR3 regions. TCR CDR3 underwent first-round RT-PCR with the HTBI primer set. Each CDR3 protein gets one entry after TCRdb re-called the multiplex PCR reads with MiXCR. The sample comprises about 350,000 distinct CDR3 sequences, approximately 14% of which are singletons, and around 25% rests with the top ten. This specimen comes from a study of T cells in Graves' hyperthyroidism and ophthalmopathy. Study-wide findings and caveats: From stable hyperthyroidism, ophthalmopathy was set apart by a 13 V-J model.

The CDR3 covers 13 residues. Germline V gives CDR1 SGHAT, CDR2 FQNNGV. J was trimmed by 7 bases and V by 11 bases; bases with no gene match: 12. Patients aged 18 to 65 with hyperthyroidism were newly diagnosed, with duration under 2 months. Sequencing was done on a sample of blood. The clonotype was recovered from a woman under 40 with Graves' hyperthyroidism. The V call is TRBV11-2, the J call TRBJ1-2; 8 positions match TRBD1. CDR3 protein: CAGGRGLGFGYTF. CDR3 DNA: TGTGCCGGCGGCAGGGGGCTCGGGTTTGGCTACACCTTC. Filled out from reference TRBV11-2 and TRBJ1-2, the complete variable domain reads EAGVAQSPRYKIIEKRQSVAFWCNPISGHATLYWYQQILGQGPKLLIQFQNNGVVDDSQLPKDRFSAERLKGVDSTLKIQPAKLEDSAVYLCAGGRGLGFGYTFGSGTRLTVV.